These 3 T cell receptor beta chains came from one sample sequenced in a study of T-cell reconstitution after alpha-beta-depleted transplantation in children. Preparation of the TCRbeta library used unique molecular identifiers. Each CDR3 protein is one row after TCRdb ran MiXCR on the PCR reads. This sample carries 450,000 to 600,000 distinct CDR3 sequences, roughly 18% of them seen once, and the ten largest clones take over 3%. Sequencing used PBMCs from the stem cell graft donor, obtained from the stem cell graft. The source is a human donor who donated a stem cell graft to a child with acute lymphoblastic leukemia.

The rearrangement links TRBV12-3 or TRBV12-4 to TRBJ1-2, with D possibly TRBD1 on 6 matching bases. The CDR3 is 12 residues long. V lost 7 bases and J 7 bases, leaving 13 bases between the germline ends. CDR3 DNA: TGTGCCAGCACCCCGGACAGATCTGGCTACACCTTC. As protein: CASTPDRSGYTF.

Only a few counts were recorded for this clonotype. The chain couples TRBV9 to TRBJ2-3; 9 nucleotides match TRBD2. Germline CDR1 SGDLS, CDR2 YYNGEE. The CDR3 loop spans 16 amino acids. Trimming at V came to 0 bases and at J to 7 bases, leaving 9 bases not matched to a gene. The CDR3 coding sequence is TGTGCCAGCAGCGTAGCAGCGGGAGGCGGGAGAAATACGCAGTATTTT. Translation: CASSVAAGGGRNTQYF.

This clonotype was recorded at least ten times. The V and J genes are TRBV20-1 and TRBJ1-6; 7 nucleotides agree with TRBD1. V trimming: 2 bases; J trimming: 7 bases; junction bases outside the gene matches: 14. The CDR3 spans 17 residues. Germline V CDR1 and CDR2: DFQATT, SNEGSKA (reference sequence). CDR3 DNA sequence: TGCAGTGCTAGACTGACTGGGTGGCAGGGGGACAATTCACCCCTCCACTTT. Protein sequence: CSARLTGWQGDNSPLHF.